What follows is one TCR beta chain and its context. The sample carries other DNA sequences with the same CDR3. In the authors' methods: Estimates of nucleated cell counts were drawn from the amplification of reference gene primers. Some clones are missing from TCRdb's copy, which holds only in-frame ones; the method was immunoSEQ multiplex PCR. That table is the source of V, J and clone size, and D and trimming were worked out from the DNA. The data hold approximately 400,000 clones, with about 91% observed a single time. The record originates from a study of blood T cell repertoires in COVID-19. In the study overall: Spain, Italy and the United States supplied samples that represented acute and convalescent COVID-19.

Trimming left V 1 base short and J 0 bases short, with 7 bases between. The CDR3 contains 16 residues. Looked up from germline, CDR1 is LNHDA and CDR2 is SQIVND (reference sequence). The sample consisted of peripheral blood. The sequence derives from a woman in her forties or fifties with COVID-19, enrolled during active disease. The rearrangement joins TRBV19 to TRBJ1-6, with D unclear. For the CDR3, the DNA is TGTGCCAGTAGTATAGGAGGTAGCTCCTATAATTCACCCCTCCACTTT. Amino acids: CASSIGGSSYNSPLHF.